This T cell receptor beta chain stems from a study of response to subunit inactivated influenza vaccine. The CDR3 totals 14 residues. V shed 3 bases and J 1 base; nucleotides not matched to a gene: 3. CDR1 and CDR2 (germline): SGDLS, YYNGEE. One entry per CDR3 protein, called by TCRdb with MiXCR from the RT-PCR reads. The sample includes 500,000 to 550,000 distinct CDR3 sequences, under 25% of them seen just once. This clonotype was detected a few times. These data also formed part of another study, on T cells expressing NK-cell markers. That report notes: Scientists made TCR beta cDNA using 5'RACE template switching with UMIs. In sorted CD3+CD56+NKG2C+, CD3+CD56+NKG2C- and CD3+CD56-NKG2C+ T cells, TCR beta repertoires were obtained. Researchers report these clonotypes also headed the CD3+CD56-NKG2C+ fraction in a few donors.

This receptor was taken from a man aged 50-59 years who received an inactivated influenza vaccine. Source: CD4+ T cells sorted from PBMCs, taken 11 to 12 days after vaccination. This chain connects TRBV9 to TRBJ2-5; TRBD2 matches at 7 bases. The CDR3 is CASSASGVQETQYF. CDR3 sequence (DNA): TGTGCCAGCAGCGCTAGCGGCGTCCAAGAGACCCAGTACTTC. The full variable domain, with the rest looked up from reference TRBV9 and TRBJ2-5, is DSGVTQTPKHLITATGQRVTLRCSPRSGDLSVYWYQQSLDQGLQFLIQYYNGEERAKGNILERFSAQQFPDLHSELNLSSLELGDSALYFCASSASGVQETQYFGPGTRLLVL.